A selection of T cell receptor beta chains follows, all from one sample in a study of blood T cell repertoires in COVID-19. Repertoires were generated with immunoSEQ multiplex PCR, while TCRdb's copy carries only in-frame clones and drops some. The repertoire holds 65,000 to 80,000 clones, with over 85% as singletons. Sequencing was done on a sample of peripheral blood. The receptors shown here come from a man aged 45 to 65 with active COVID-19. Each CDR3 is given with its conserved first and last residue. Some rows have no size entry. The others give once, few or many, or a class for an expanded clone.

clone_size	j_call	v_call	cdr3_aa
-	TRBJ2-7	TRBV28	CSRDRLDEQYF
-	TRBJ2-7	TRBV15	CATSSRQSSYEQYF
once	TRBJ2-7	TRBV29-1	CSVEGGGDSSYEQYF
-	TRBJ1-1	TRBV5-6	CASSSRGSGGTEAFF
-	TRBJ2-7	TRBV7-2	CASSPLFDRTFYEQYF
-	TRBJ1-2	TRBV28	CASSFYREIANYGYTF
-	TRBJ2-1	TRBV6-6	CASSYFQGNEQFF
once	TRBJ2-4	TRBV28	CASRRGTNIQYF
-	TRBJ2-7	TRBV6-1	CASSEGGRKLHEQYF
-	TRBJ2-2	TRBV19	CASSRLVSANTGELFF
-	TRBJ2-5	TRBV7-8	CASSLVLEAGGVETQYF
-	TRBJ1-2	TRBV2	CASSQQNNYGYTF
-	TRBJ2-2	TRBV5-1	CASSFNRGPGELFF
-	TRBJ2-7	TRBV5-1	CASSKGDRGLDEQYF
-	TRBJ2-2	TRBV5-4	CASSFKLAGDTGELFF
-	TRBJ2-1	TRBV4-3	CASSYRTGYAEQFF
once	TRBJ1-2	TRBV11-2	CASSPSEGRSYGYTF
-	TRBJ2-7	TRBV3-1/TRBV3-2	CASSPHRGTDDEQYF
-	TRBJ2-7	TRBV6-5	CASSRGPYEQYF
-	TRBJ2-1	TRBV29-1	CSVEDRRDSNEQFF
-	TRBJ1-1	TRBV9	CASSVEGTSSEAFF
-	TRBJ2-1	TRBV6-5	CASDRGNEQFF
-	TRBJ1-2	TRBV7-7	CASSLVIPPGGVGYTF
-	TRBJ1-2	TRBV28	CASLTRGFYGYTF
once	TRBJ2-7	TRBV28	CASSFQGAAYEQYF
-	TRBJ2-4	TRBV9	CASSVGSIQYF
-	TRBJ1-2	TRBV10-3	CAISEGTGPGYTF
-	TRBJ2-3	TRBV18	CASARGGTDTQYF
-	TRBJ2-6	TRBV6-6	CASSFNSGANVLTF
-	TRBJ2-7	TRBV28	CASSSTGTGGKQYF
-	TRBJ1-1	TRBV10-3	CAISWNTEAFF
-	TRBJ2-3	TRBV27	CASSFGLAGGSRTDTQYF
once	TRBJ2-7	TRBV5-4	CASSSIIAGGHSYEQYF
once	TRBJ1-2	TRBV5-4	CASSSSGTGNYGYTF
-	TRBJ2-3	TRBV4-2	CASSRGTSEDTQYF